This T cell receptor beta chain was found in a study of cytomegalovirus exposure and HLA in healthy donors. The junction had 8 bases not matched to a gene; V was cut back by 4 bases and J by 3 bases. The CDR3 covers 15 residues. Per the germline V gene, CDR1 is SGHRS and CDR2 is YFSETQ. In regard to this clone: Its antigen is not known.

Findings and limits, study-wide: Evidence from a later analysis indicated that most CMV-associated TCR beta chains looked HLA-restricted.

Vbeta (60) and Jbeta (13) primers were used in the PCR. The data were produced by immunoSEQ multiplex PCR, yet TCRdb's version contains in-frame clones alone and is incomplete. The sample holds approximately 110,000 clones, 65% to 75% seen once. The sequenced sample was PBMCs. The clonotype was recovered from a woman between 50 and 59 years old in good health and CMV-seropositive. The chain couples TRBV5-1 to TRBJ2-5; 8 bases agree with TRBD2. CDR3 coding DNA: TGCGCCAGCAGCCGTTCGGGAGGGAGAGAAGAGACCCAGTACTTC. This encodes CASSRSGGREETQYF.